The entry below describes one T cell receptor beta chain. The sample's treatment: 19 received Ad26.COV2.S at low or high dose, single or two shots; roughly 5 received placebo; per-sample allocation not given. The samples were gathered on day 63 after the first injection of vaccine or placebo. Trimming removed 3 bases at V and 10 bases at J, with 15 bases between. The CDR3 runs 14 residues. Germline V gene lookup returns CDR1 MNHEY and CDR2 SMNVEV (reference sequence). The data originate from a study of Ad26.COV2.S vaccination and SARS-CoV-2 variants. This table comes from immunoSEQ multiplex PCR, and its TCRdb copy is limited to in-frame clones, with some not included. This sample has 380,000 or so clones, with about 89% found just once.

The TCR originated in a person aged 18-65 years who received the Ad26.COV2.S COVID-19 vaccine or a placebo. The specimen comprised peripheral blood, sampled in a trial of Ad26.COV2.S vaccine versus placebo. The chain is built from TRBV27 and TRBJ1-4, with D possibly matching TRBD1 (5 bases). The CDR3 loop is CASSFDQGRGKLFF. The CDR3 DNA reads TGTGCCAGCAGTTTTGATCAGGGTAGAGGAAAACTGTTTTTT.